The 25 T cell receptor beta chains below all came from one sample that was sequenced in a study of CD4 T cells in relation to SARS-CoV-2 and coronaviruses. Their cognate antigens are unknown. This table comes from immunoSEQ multiplex PCR, and its TCRdb copy is limited to in-frame clones, with some not included. The data contain about 40,000 clones, less than 85% of them singletons. Sample: naive CD4+ T cells from PBMCs, cultured in vitro. Subset here: naive CD4+ T cells isolated by negative enrichment. All receptors come from an adult with COVID-19.

The CDR3 DNA reads as TGTGCCAGCAGTTTGGGCCTCGACACTGAAGCTTTCTTT. This gives the protein CASSLGLDTEAFF. The chain uses TRBV27 and TRBJ1-1; the D is unclear. Trimming cost V 3 bases and J 3 bases, with 8 bases left between them. The CDR3 loop spans 13 amino acids. Germline CDR1 MNHEY, CDR2 SMNVEV (reference sequence).

The chain carries TRBV10-3 and TRBJ1-1; TRBD1 matches at 7 bases. This CDR3 has 13 residues. Trimming removed 5 bases from V and 6 bases from J; junction bases left unmatched: 6. The germline CDR1 and CDR2 sequences are ENHRY and SYGVKD. CDR3 nucleotide sequence: TGTGCCATCAGTCCCGACAGGGCGGCTGAAGCTTTCTTT. Its translation: CAISPDRAAEAFF.

CDR3 in DNA: TGTGCCAGCAGCCAAACCGCCGAAAACATTCAGTACTTC. It specifies CASSQTAENIQYF. This chain connects TRBV7-2 to TRBJ2-4, with D unresolved. The CDR3 length is 13 residues. Germline V gene sequence: CDR1 SGHTA, CDR2 FQGNSA. V was pared by 5 bases and J by 5 bases, with 10 bases between.

The gene calls are TRBV6-6 and TRBJ2-7; 14 bases map to TRBD2. This CDR3 has 15 residues. Germline CDR1 reads MNHNY; CDR2 reads SVGAGI (reference sequence). With V trimmed by 5 bases and J by 4 bases, 4 bases remained unmatched. The CDR3 loop reads CASSVGTSGRYEQYF. CDR3 DNA sequence: TGTGCCAGCAGTGTCGGGACTAGCGGGAGATACGAGCAGTACTTC.

The rearrangement links TRBV6-6 to TRBJ1-5; 8 bases line up with TRBD1. Unmatched junction bases numbered 6, after V lost 4 bases and J lost 4 bases. CDR1 is MNHNY and CDR2 is SVGAGI in the germline V gene (reference sequence). The CDR3 is made up of 15 amino acids. The CDR3 DNA sequence: TGTGCCAGCAGTTTTACGGGACAGGCAAATCAGCCCCAGCATTTT. The encoded protein is CASSFTGQANQPQHF.

The chain uses TRBV7-9 and TRBJ2-5, with D perhaps TRBD1 (6 bases). The CDR3 loop spans 13 amino acids. Germline V CDR1 and CDR2: SEHNR, FQNEAQ (reference sequence). The germline V and J ends were trimmed by 7 bases and 4 bases, with 13 bases remaining between them. CDR3 DNA sequence: TGTGCCAGCACCTGGGGGCGCGGAGAGACCCAGTACTTC. Amino acids: CASTWGRGETQYF.

This clone was detected once. The rearrangement uses TRBV5-4 and TRBJ2-7, with D possibly matching TRBD1 (5 bases). Trimming pared 1 base from V and 7 bases from J, leaving 15 bases between. The CDR3 length is 14 residues. CDR1 and CDR2 (germline): SGHNT, YYREEE (reference sequence). The CDR3 DNA follows: TGTGCCAGCAGCTTGATAGACAGAGTGAGTGAGCAGTACTTC. It codes for CASSLIDRVSEQYF. Complete variable domain (other parts from reference TRBV5-4 and TRBJ2-7): ETGVTQSPTHLIKTRGQQVTLRCSSQSGHNTVSWYQQALGQGPQFIFQYYREEENGRGNFPPRFSGLQFPNYSSELNVNALELDDSALYLCASSLIDRVSEQYFGPGTRLTVT.

This clone has only one observation. The V call is TRBV28, the J call TRBJ2-1; the D is unclear. Trimming pared 3 bases from V and 8 bases from J, leaving 14 bases between. Germline CDR1 and CDR2: MDHEN and SYDVKM. The CDR3 covers 14 residues. In DNA form, the CDR3 reads TGTGCCAGCAGTTTTCTTTCGGTGGCTTATGAGCAGTTCTTC. Protein: CASSFLSVAYEQFF.

The rearrangement joins TRBV28 to TRBJ2-7; D remains ambiguous. In germline, CDR1 is MDHEN, CDR2 SYDVKM. This CDR3 comprises 11 residues. Deletions cut 5 bases from V and 0 bases from J, with 2 bases between. This CDR3 reads CASSDSYEQYF. The CDR3 DNA reads TGTGCCAGCAGTGACTCCTACGAGCAGTACTTC.

The chain employs TRBV29-1 and TRBJ2-3; 15 nucleotides match TRBD2. Germline lookup yields CDR1 SQVTM and CDR2 ANQGSEA. The CDR3 totals 13 residues. V lost 8 bases, J lost 9 bases, and 6 bases stayed unmatched. This CDR3 reads CSSRTSGRGTQYF. The DNA of the CDR3 is TGCAGCTCCCGGACTAGCGGGAGGGGGACGCAGTATTTT.

The genes are TRBV9 and TRBJ2-1; tentatively, D is TRBD2 (6 bases). The CDR3 is 15 residues long. The V and J ends lost 0 bases and 7 bases respectively, with 14 bases between them. Per the germline V gene, CDR1 is SGDLS and CDR2 is YYNGEE. The CDR3 region is CASSVAGDLVNEQFF. The CDR3, as DNA: TGTGCCAGCAGCGTAGCGGGAGACTTGGTGAATGAGCAGTTCTTC.

The chain combines TRBV16 with TRBJ1-1, with TRBD1 as a possible D gene (6 bases). The germline gives CDR1 KGHSY, CDR2 FQNENV. Trimming took off 0 bases at V and 3 bases at J, with 11 bases between the two ends. The CDR3 extends over 15 amino acids. As DNA, the CDR3 is TGTGCCAGCAGCCAATCCCCACAGGGCTACACTGAAGCTTTCTTT. Protein sequence: CASSQSPQGYTEAFF.

The chain employs TRBV11-2 and TRBJ2-7; TRBD2 aligns across 9 bases. Unmatched junction bases numbered 10, after V lost 4 bases and J lost 3 bases. The germline V gene encodes CDR1 SGHAT and CDR2 FQNNGV. The CDR3 has 16 residues. The CDR3 nucleotides are TGTGCCAGCAGCTCGGGACTAGCACAGAGCGGCTACGAGCAGTACTTC. It specifies CASSSGLAQSGYEQYF.

This chain links TRBV28 with TRBJ2-1; D ambiguous. CDR1 and CDR2 from the germline V gene are MDHEN and SYDVKM. Trimming left V 5 bases short and J 4 bases short, with 6 bases between. The CDR3 is 12 amino acids. For the CDR3, the DNA is TGTGCCAGCAGTCTGGCTTACAATGAGCAGTTCTTC. It translates to CASSLAYNEQFF. Full variable domain (outside the CDR3, taken from reference TRBV28 and TRBJ2-1): DVKVTQSSRYLVKRTGEKVFLECVQDMDHENMFWYRQDPGLGLRLIYFSYDVKMKEKGDIPEGYSVSREKKERFSLILESASTNQTSMYLCASSLAYNEQFFGPGTRLTVL.

The rearrangement links TRBV4-1 to TRBJ2-7, with a possible D match to TRBD2 (5 bases). The germline V and J ends were trimmed by 0 bases and 6 bases, with 12 bases remaining between them. The CDR3 runs 14 residues. Germline-derived CDR1 and CDR2 are MGHRA and YSYEKL. CDR3 sequence: CASSQDSVGSEQYF. Here the CDR3 DNA reads TGCGCCAGCAGCCAAGATTCCGTAGGGAGCGAGCAGTACTTC.

This clone was observed once. The chain employs TRBV6-1 and TRBJ2-7, with D tentatively TRBD1 (5 bases). Trimming left V 2 bases short and J 6 bases short, with 14 bases between. The CDR3 consists of 14 residues. CDR1 is MNHNS and CDR2 is SASEGT in the germline V gene. CDR3 nucleotides: TGTGCCAGCAGTGAAACTCCCTTAAGGGGCGAGCAGTACTTC. Protein product: CASSETPLRGEQYF.

V usage is TRBV29-1 and J usage is TRBJ1-1; no definite D call. The CDR3 loop spans 13 amino acids. The ends were cut back, 7 bases at V and 2 bases at J, with 14 bases in the middle. Germline CDR1 SQVTM, CDR2 ANQGSEA. The CDR3 nucleotides are TGCAGCGCCGTACCGGGATTTAACACTGAAGCTTTCTTT. It is translated as CSAVPGFNTEAFF. Full variable domain (missing parts from reference TRBV29-1 and TRBJ1-1): SAVISQKPSRDICQRGTSLTIQCQVDSQVTMMFWYRQQPGQSLTLIATANQGSEATYESGFVIDKFPISRPNLTFSTLTVSNMSPEDSSIYLCSAVPGFNTEAFFGQGTRLTVV.

This chain links TRBV30 with TRBJ2-2; 9 bases match TRBD2. CDR3 length: 14 amino acids. The junction had 3 bases not matched to a gene; V was cut back by 0 bases and J by 7 bases. Per the germline V gene, CDR1 is GTSNPN and CDR2 is SVGIG (reference sequence). The CDR3: CAWSVVLAGGELFF. CDR3 bases: TGTGCCTGGAGTGTAGTACTAGCGGGCGGGGAGCTGTTTTTT.

The chain joins TRBV5-1 to TRBJ2-1; 7 nucleotides match TRBD2. The CDR3 totals 20 residues. The V gene's germline CDR1 is SGHRS and CDR2 YFSETQ. V was clipped by 0 bases and J by 2 bases; unmatched bases: 17. CDR3 in DNA: TGCGCCAGCAGCTTGGCCAGGCGGGGAGGGCCGGCAAGCGCCTACAATGAGCAGTTCTTC. Protein product: CASSLARRGGPASAYNEQFF.

This chain links TRBV6-5 with TRBJ1-5; D is unclear. The germline gives CDR1 MNHEY, CDR2 SVGAGI. V was clipped by 4 bases and J by 5 bases, with 9 bases between them. CDR3 length: 13 amino acids. The DNA of the CDR3 is TGTGCCAGCAGTTCAACTATCCATCAGCCCCAGCATTTT. Protein product: CASSSTIHQPQHF.

The chain combines TRBV5-1 with TRBJ1-4; D gene uncertain. V dropped 4 bases and J dropped 3 bases, with 10 bases sitting between them. Germline V gene sequence: CDR1 SGHRS, CDR2 YFSETQ. The CDR3 covers 14 residues. Written as DNA, the CDR3 is TGCGCCAGCAGCCCGGAGGTGGCTAATGAAAAACTGTTTTTT. It specifies CASSPEVANEKLFF.

The chain carries TRBV5-6 and TRBJ2-3; D possibly corresponds to TRBD1 (5 bases). V gave up 5 bases and J gave up 7 bases, with 20 bases separating them. The CDR3 is 15 amino acids. Germline assignment: CDR1 SGHDT and CDR2 YYEEEE. The CDR3 sequence is CASRRQGVRVYTQYF. In DNA form, the CDR3 reads TGTGCCAGCAGACGGCAGGGTGTTCGGGTGTATACGCAGTATTTT.

V and J are TRBV6-5 and TRBJ2-7, with TRBD2 as a possible D gene (5 bases). V shed 2 bases and J shed 5 bases, with 13 bases lying between them. CDR3 length: 14 amino acids. Germline V gives CDR1 MNHEY, CDR2 SVGAGI. Here the CDR3 DNA reads TGTGCCAGCAGTTACCGGGGATTACCGGACGAGCAGTACTTC. Its protein product is CASSYRGLPDEQYF.

This clone occurred a few times. This chain joins TRBV10-1 and TRBJ2-1; weak D call: TRBD1 (5 bases). Germline V gene lookup returns CDR1 WNHNN and CDR2 SYGVQD (reference sequence). The CDR3 length is 11 residues. The V and J ends lost 7 bases and 14 bases respectively, with 15 bases between them. CDR3 nucleotide sequence: TGCGCCAGCACCCTTGGGGCGTTTGAGTTCTTC. Protein product: CASTLGAFEFF.

This rearrangement joins TRBV5-4 to TRBJ2-1, with 8 bases fitting TRBD2. In germline, CDR1 is SGHNT, CDR2 YYREEE (reference sequence). The CDR3 extends over 17 amino acids. The trim removed 4 bases at V and 3 bases at J, leaving 12 bases unmatched. CDR3 DNA sequence: TGTGCCAGCAGCCCCCCATCGGGACTAGTTCTCTACAATGAGCAGTTCTTC. Translated, it gives CASSPPSGLVLYNEQFF.